This T cell receptor (beta chain) was sequenced during a study of spatial heterogeneity in lung cancer. Study details: The donors comprised some 72 untreated early-stage non-small cell lung cancer patients. Combinations of a unique TCR and a UMI were tallied in raw reads, and on average each appeared more than ten times. Collection of blood took place for some samples at disease recurrence (median time to first recurrence, around 400 days).

V was pared by 1 base and J by 9 bases, with 7 bases between. The CDR3 covers 12 residues. Germline V gives CDR1 DFQATT, CDR2 SNEGSKA (reference sequence). Indicated time point: blood taken at disease recurrence. Tumor, nontumor lung or frozen PBMC supplied whole RNA that was sequenced unsorted. This clonotype has at least ten counts. This beta chain appears as a stray read in a library generated for alpha chains; its size is not informative. Every cDNA TCR molecule received its own unique molecular identifier. From the 5' RACE reads, TCRdb called clonotypes with MiXCR, one entry per CDR3 protein. This table has about 10,000 distinct CDR3 sequences, under 4% appearing once.

The sample here was PBMCs, taken at recurrence. This receptor was obtained from a female donor with early-stage non-small cell lung cancer. V usage is TRBV20-1 and J usage is TRBJ1-6, with D unresolved. The CDR3 reads CSARVASSPLHF. The CDR3 DNA is TGCAGTGCTAGAGTAGCTTCTTCACCCCTCCACTTT.